What follows are 2 T cell receptor beta chains derived from one specimen sequenced in a study of lymphopenia after photon versus proton radiotherapy. The protocol was immunoSEQ multiplex PCR, while the TCRdb copy is restricted to in-frame clones and leaves out a portion. The sample has 60,000 to 75,000 clones, roughly 90% seen once. The specimen was peripheral blood, collected from a patient treated with proton-based radiotherapy. The source of these receptors is a man at least 80 years old with esophageal cancer.

V usage is TRBV30 and J usage is TRBJ1-5; D call uncertain. Germline V lookup: CDR1 GTSNPN, CDR2 SVGIG (reference sequence). This CDR3 has 12 residues. Trimming took off 1 base at V and 4 bases at J, with 5 bases between the two ends. CDR3 residues: CAWSGTNQPQHF. CDR3 coding DNA: TGTGCCTGGAGTGGGACTAATCAGCCCCAGCATTTT.

This sequence joins TRBV7-2 and TRBJ2-1; TRBD2 aligns across 10 bases. J gave up 7 bases and V 5 bases, and 8 bases lay outside the gene matches. Germline CDR1 is SGHTA and CDR2 is FQGNSA. CDR3 length: 15 residues. The CDR3 DNA reads as TGTGCCAGCAGCCCGGCTAGCGGGAGTTTAAATGAGCAGTTCTTC. It codes for CASSPASGSLNEQFF.